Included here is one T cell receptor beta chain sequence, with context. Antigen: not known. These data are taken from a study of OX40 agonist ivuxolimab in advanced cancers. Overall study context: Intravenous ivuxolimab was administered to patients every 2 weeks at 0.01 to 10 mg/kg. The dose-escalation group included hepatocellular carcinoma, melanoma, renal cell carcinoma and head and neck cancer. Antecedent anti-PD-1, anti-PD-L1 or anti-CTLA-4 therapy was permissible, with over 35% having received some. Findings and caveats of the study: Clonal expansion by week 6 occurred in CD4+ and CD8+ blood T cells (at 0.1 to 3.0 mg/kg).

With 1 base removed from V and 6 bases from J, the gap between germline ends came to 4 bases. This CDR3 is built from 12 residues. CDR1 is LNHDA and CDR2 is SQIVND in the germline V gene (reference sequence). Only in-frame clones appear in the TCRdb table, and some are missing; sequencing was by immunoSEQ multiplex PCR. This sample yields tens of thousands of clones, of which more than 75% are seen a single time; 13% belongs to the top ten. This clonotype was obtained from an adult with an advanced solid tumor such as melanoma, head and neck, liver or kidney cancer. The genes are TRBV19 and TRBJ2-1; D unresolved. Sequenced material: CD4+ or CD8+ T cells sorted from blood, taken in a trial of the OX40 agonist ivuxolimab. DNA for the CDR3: TGTGCCAGTAGTATAGGTGGCAATGAGCAGTTCTTC. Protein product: CASSIGGNEQFF.